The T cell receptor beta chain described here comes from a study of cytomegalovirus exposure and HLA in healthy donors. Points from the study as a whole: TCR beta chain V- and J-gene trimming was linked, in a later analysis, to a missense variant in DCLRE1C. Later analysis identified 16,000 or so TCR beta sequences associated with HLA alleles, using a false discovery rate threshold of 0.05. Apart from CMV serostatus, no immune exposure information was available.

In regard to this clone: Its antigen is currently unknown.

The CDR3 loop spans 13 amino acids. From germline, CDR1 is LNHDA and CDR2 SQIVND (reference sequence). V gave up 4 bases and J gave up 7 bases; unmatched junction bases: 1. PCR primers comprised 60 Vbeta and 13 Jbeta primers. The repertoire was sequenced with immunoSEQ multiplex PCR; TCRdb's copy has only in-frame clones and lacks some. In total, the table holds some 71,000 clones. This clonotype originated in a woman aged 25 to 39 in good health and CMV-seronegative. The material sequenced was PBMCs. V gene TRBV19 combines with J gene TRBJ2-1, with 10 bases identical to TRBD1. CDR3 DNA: TGTGCCAGTAGTACGGGACAGGGGAATGAGCAGTTCTTC. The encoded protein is CASSTGQGNEQFF.